The following is a T cell receptor (beta chain) sequence with its context. This entry comes from a study of type 1 and type 2 diabetes patients. The CDR3 loop spans 16 amino acids. Germline V CDR1 and CDR2: LNHDA, SQIVND (reference sequence). J was trimmed by 4 bases and V by 7 bases; bases with no gene match: 10. Genomic DNA was the PCR template. A primer set of 30 forward and 13 reverse primers amplified the CDR3. In TCRdb, the multiplex PCR reads were re-called with MiXCR into one record per CDR3 protein. The sample includes under 300,000 distinct CDR3 sequences, around 47% seen only once; the top ten take roughly an eighth. No donor had another autoimmune disease or recent infection within four weeks.

This chain uses TRBV19 with TRBJ2-2; 9 nucleotides line up with TRBD1. Sequencing was performed on peripheral blood mononuclear cells (PBMCs). This receptor was taken from a man aged 18 to 29 with type 2 diabetes. CDR3 nucleotide sequence: TGTGCCAGTACCACCGGGACAGGGACTTTCACCGGGGAGCTGTTTTTT. As protein: CASTTGTGTFTGELFF. The full variable domain, in which reference TRBV19 and TRBJ2-2 provide the parts outside the CDR3, is DGGITQSPKYLFRKEGQNVTLSCEQNLNHDAMYWYRQDPGQGLRLIYYSQIVNDFQKGDIAEGYSVSREKKESFPLTVTSAQKNPTAFYLCASTTGTGTFTGELFFGEGSRLTVL.